Listed here are 22 T cell receptor beta chains from one sample, sequenced in a study of blood T cell repertoires in COVID-19. The protocol was immunoSEQ multiplex PCR, while the TCRdb copy is restricted to in-frame clones and leaves out a portion. The repertoire consists of approximately 280,000 clones, with approximately 85% occurring once and the leading ten covering roughly 9.6%. Sequencing used peripheral blood. The origin of the receptors is a woman aged 70 to 79 with acute or convalescent COVID-19.

The rearrangement joins TRBV2 to TRBJ1-4, with 8 bases aligning to TRBD1. Trimming at V came to 4 bases and at J to 8 bases, leaving 9 bases not matched to a gene. The CDR3 has 15 amino acids. Per germline, CDR1 SNHLY and CDR2 FYNNEI. CDR3 sequence: CASSVTRGRREKLFF. CDR3 DNA sequence: TGTGCCAGCAGTGTAACCAGGGGGCGGAGGGAAAAACTGTTTTTT.

This sequence joins TRBV18 and TRBJ1-2, with 10 bases lining up with TRBD1. Trimming cost V 2 bases and J 8 bases; bases outside gene matches: 5. CDR1 is KGHSH and CDR2 is LQKENI in the germline V gene. The CDR3 totals 14 residues. CDR3 coding DNA: TGTGCCAGCTCACCATCCGGGACAGGGGACGGCTACACCTTC. It encodes CASSPSGTGDGYTF.

V and J are TRBV6-5 and TRBJ1-1; a possible D gene is TRBD1 (5 bases). Germline V gene sequence: CDR1 MNHEY, CDR2 SVGAGI. V was trimmed by 4 bases and J by 4 bases, leaving 13 bases between them. The CDR3 is 14 amino acids. The CDR3 spells CASSLYPGGTEAFF. The CDR3 DNA is TGTGCCAGCAGTTTGTACCCCGGGGGCACTGAAGCTTTCTTT.

The V gene is TRBV10-1, the J gene TRBJ2-3, with D unresolved. There are 15 residues in the CDR3. CDR1 and CDR2 (germline): WNHNN, SYGVQD (reference sequence). Deletions cut 3 bases from V and 3 bases from J, with 13 bases between. The CDR3 DNA reads as TGCGCCAGCAGTGACTCCCGGCAGGTGACAGATACGCAGTATTTT. This translates into CASSDSRQVTDTQYF.

V usage is TRBV5-1 and J usage is TRBJ2-6; D gene ambiguous. V lost 2 bases, J lost 2 bases, and 8 bases lay in between. Germline CDR1 is SGHRS and CDR2 is YFSETQ. The CDR3 is 15 amino acids. The CDR3 is CASSFGSAGANVLTF. The DNA of the CDR3 is TGCGCCAGCAGCTTCGGTTCTGCTGGGGCCAACGTCCTGACTTTC. The complete variable domain, with remaining parts taken from reference TRBV5-1 and TRBJ2-6, reads KAGVTQTPRYLIKTRGQQVTLSCSPISGHRSVSWYQQTPGQGLQFLFEYFSETQRNKGNFPGRFSGRQFSNSRSEMNVSTLELGDSALYLCASSFGSAGANVLTFGAGSRLTVL.

Concerning this clone itself: This sample also contains other DNA sequences that code for the same CDR3. The CDR3 protein is CASSIVARGNTEAFF. In DNA, the CDR3 is TGTGCCAGTAGTATAGTTGCCAGGGGTAACACTGAAGCTTTCTTT. The chain employs TRBV19 and TRBJ1-1; a possible D gene is TRBD1 (6 bases). Germline lookup yields CDR1 LNHDA and CDR2 SQIVND (reference sequence). The CDR3 sequence is 15 residues long. V was pared by 1 base and J by 2 bases, with 11 bases between.

The table lists this clone with a few counts. Other DNA sequences in this sample translate to the same CDR3. The rearrangement uses TRBV18 and TRBJ2-5; perhaps TRBD2 as D (6 bases). This CDR3 is 13 amino acids long. CDR1 KGHSH and CDR2 LQKENI come from the germline V gene. V lost 3 bases to trimming and J lost 2 bases, with 7 bases between them. Here the CDR3 reads CASSPGLQETQYF. In DNA form, the CDR3 reads TGTGCCAGCTCACCGGGACTTCAAGAGACCCAGTACTTC.

The chain carries TRBV19 and TRBJ1-2; 9 bases agree with TRBD1. Germline V gives CDR1 LNHDA, CDR2 SQIVND (reference sequence). The CDR3 extends over 15 amino acids. The V segment lost 3 bases and the J segment 4 bases; nucleotides outside the gene matches: 6. In nucleotides, the CDR3 is TGTGCCAGTAGTATCTCGGGACAGGGAGGCTATGGCTACACCTTC. It specifies CASSISGQGGYGYTF.

The chain employs TRBV5-6 and TRBJ2-1; TRBD1 matches 9 bases. The CDR3 spans 16 residues. Unmatched junction bases numbered 6, after V lost 5 bases and J lost 0 bases. The V gene's germline CDR1 is SGHDT and CDR2 YYEEEE. CDR3 amino acids: CASSSGTGSSYNEQFF. The CDR3 bases are TGTGCCAGCAGTTCCGGGACAGGGAGCTCCTACAATGAGCAGTTCTTC.

This clone was counted a few times. CDR3 coding DNA: TGTGCCAGCAGCGTATTTGGCAGGGTTGGAAACACCATATATTTT. Residues: CASSVFGRVGNTIYF. V and J are TRBV9 and TRBJ1-3; D may be TRBD1 (5 bases). CDR3 size: 15 residues. Trimming removed 1 base from V and 3 bases from J, with 11 bases in between. From germline, CDR1 is SGDLS and CDR2 YYNGEE.

The rearrangement uses TRBV6-6 and TRBJ2-7; D might be TRBD1 (5 bases). The germline V gene encodes CDR1 MNHNY and CDR2 SVGAGI (reference sequence). The CDR3 has 13 amino acids. V lost 3 bases to trimming and J lost 2 bases, with 8 bases between them. The CDR3 coding sequence is TGTGCCAGCAGTTATGAGACAGCCTACGAGCAGTACTTC. Translation gives CASSYETAYEQYF.

The chain employs TRBV5-1 and TRBJ2-6; tentatively, D is TRBD2 (6 bases). The CDR3 covers 17 residues. With 7 bases removed from V and 3 bases from J, the gap between germline ends came to 20 bases. CDR1 is SGHRS and CDR2 is YFSETQ in the germline V gene. CDR3 coding DNA: TGCGCCAGCCATTCCGGGACGGGGACTGGTGGGGCCAACGTCCTGACTTTC. Its translation: CASHSGTGTGGANVLTF.

This rearrangement joins TRBV2 to TRBJ2-2; D remains unclear. The CDR3 loop spans 11 amino acids. Trimming cost V 10 bases and J 6 bases, with 9 bases left between them. From germline, CDR1 is SNHLY and CDR2 FYNNEI. The CDR3 reads CAIRVAGELFF. CDR3 DNA sequence: TGTGCCATCCGGGTGGCCGGGGAGCTGTTTTTT.

The chain recombines TRBV19 with TRBJ1-1, with D possibly TRBD1 on 5 matching bases. CDR1 and CDR2 from the germline V gene are LNHDA and SQIVND (reference sequence). The length of the CDR3 is 12 residues. Trimming shortened V by 3 bases and J by 4 bases, and 6 bases separated the two germline ends. CDR3 DNA: TGTGCCAGTAGTATGGGGGGCACTGAAGCTTTCTTT. Its protein product is CASSMGGTEAFF.

This rearrangement joins TRBV30 to TRBJ2-7; D is unresolved. V lost 0 bases, J lost 5 bases, and 5 bases lay in between. There are 11 residues in the CDR3. Germline V gene lookup returns CDR1 GTSNPN and CDR2 SVGIG (reference sequence). CDR3 sequence (DNA): TGTGCCTGGAGTGTGCGCGACGAGCAGTACTTC. Translating gives CAWSVRDEQYF.

The chain has TRBV5-1 and TRBJ2-2; TRBD2 agrees at 15 bases. CDR1 SGHRS and CDR2 YFSETQ come from the germline V gene. This CDR3 spans 18 amino acids. V gave up 4 bases and J gave up 1 base; unmatched junction bases: 5. In DNA form, the CDR3 reads TGCGCCAGCAGCCCGGGGACTAGCGGGGGGCGGAACACCGGGGAGCTGTTTTTT. It specifies CASSPGTSGGRNTGELFF.

V is TRBV3-1 (or the pseudogene TRBV3-2) and J is TRBJ1-1; 7 positions match TRBD1. Germline-derived CDR1 and CDR2 are LGHDT and YNNKEL (reference sequence). This CDR3 contains 13 residues. Trimming at V came to 1 base and at J to 11 bases, leaving 7 bases not matched to a gene. The CDR3 region has the DNA TGTGCCAGCAGCCAAGGAGGAGGGGGCCCTGCTTTCTTT. Its protein is CASSQGGGGPAFF.

This chain uses TRBV12-5 with TRBJ1-2, with D possibly being TRBD1 (6 bases). The ends were cut back, 2 bases at V and 6 bases at J, with 13 bases in the middle. Per germline, CDR1 LGHNT and CDR2 FRNRAP. This CDR3 has 14 amino acids. CDR3 amino acids: CASGLSHRVDGYTF. As DNA, the CDR3 is TGTGCTAGTGGTTTGTCCCACAGGGTCGATGGCTACACCTTC.

This clone was detected a few times. CDR3 loop: CASSDSHKQPSTSYEQYF. The CDR3 coding sequence is TGTGCCAGCAGTGACTCCCACAAACAGCCCTCTACCTCCTACGAGCAGTACTTC. The V gene is TRBV6-4, the J gene TRBJ2-7; D uncertain. This CDR3 is built from 18 residues. The V and J ends lost 0 bases and 0 bases respectively, with 18 bases between them. Per the germline V gene, CDR1 is MRHNA and CDR2 is SNTAGT.

V and J are TRBV12-3 or TRBV12-4 and TRBJ1-2; 7 bases align to TRBD1. The CDR3 contains 13 residues. The J segment lost 8 bases and the V segment lost 3 bases, leaving 6 bases of the junction unmatched. CDR3 residues: CASSLGQGVGYTF. CDR3 nucleotide sequence: TGTGCCAGCAGTTTGGGGCAGGGGGTAGGCTACACCTTC.

The chain is built from TRBV7-7 and TRBJ2-4; 9 bases align to TRBD2. The CDR3 has 16 amino acids. V lost 5 bases, J lost 7 bases, and 12 bases stayed unmatched. Germline loops: CDR1 SSHAT, CDR2 FNYEAQ (reference sequence). CDR3 sequence: CASSTGVAGERNIQYF. CDR3 nucleotides: TGTGCCAGCAGCACCGGAGTAGCGGGGGAACGGAACATTCAGTACTTC.

A single count supports this clone. The J gene is TRBJ2-2, the V gene TRBV7-3; TRBD2 matches 7 bases. Germline V gene sequence: CDR1 SGHTA, CDR2 FQGTGA. V was pared by 2 bases and J by 3 bases, with 6 bases of the junction left unmatched. The CDR3 totals 16 residues. The CDR3 loop is CASSLLGTTYTGELFF. CDR3 sequence (DNA): TGTGCCAGCAGCTTACTCGGGACTACATACACCGGGGAGCTGTTTTTT.